The rows below give T cell receptor beta chains drawn from one sample of a study of T-cell reconstitution after alpha-beta-depleted transplantation in children. TCRdb itself ran the PCR reads through MiXCR, one entry per CDR3 protein. Altogether 45,000 or so distinct CDR3 sequences are present, 52% being singletons, with the ten largest covering more than 30%. Specimen: peripheral blood, collected before TCRalphabeta/CD19-depleted stem cell transplant. The receptor source for this set is a boy less than two years old with SCID, due to receive a stem cell transplant. Both conserved end residues are part of each CDR3. A D gene is named only where the DNA matches it firmly. Size tells how often a clone was seen (once, few, many) or the class of an expanded clone, and some rows leave it out.

.	TRBJ1-5	TRBV29-1	.	CSVGDSNQPQHF	TGCAGCGTTGGAGATAGCAATCAGCCCCAGCATTTT
.	TRBJ2-6	TRBV5-6	.	CASSLVVLSSSGANVLTF	TGTGCCAGCAGCTTGGTTGTTCTTTCAAGCTCTGGGGCCAACGTCCTGACTTTC
.	TRBJ1-1	TRBV29-1	.	CSVGSRHRTEAFF	TGCAGCGTTGGGTCCAGGCATCGGACTGAAGCTTTCTTT
TRBD2	TRBJ2-5	TRBV4-1	.	CASSGRVGLAGGPKETQYF	TGCGCCAGCAGCGGAAGAGTAGGACTAGCGGGGGGGCCGAAAGAGACCCAGTACTTC
TRBD1	TRBJ2-7	TRBV5-1	.	CASSRYPGQGASEQYF	TGCGCCAGCAGTCGGTACCCGGGACAGGGGGCTTCCGAGCAGTACTTC
TRBD2	TRBJ2-7	TRBV20-1	.	CSPSPTGGPNEQYF	TGCAGTCCATCCCCGACGGGGGGTCCCAACGAGCAGTACTTC
TRBD2	TRBJ2-5	TRBV10-3	few	CAISRGDQETQYF	TGTGCCATCTCGCGGGGGGACCAAGAGACCCAGTACTTC
.	TRBJ2-2	TRBV7-9	.	CASSPLGYTGELFF	TGTGCCAGCAGCCCTCTCGGATACACCGGGGAGCTGTTTTTT
TRBD2	TRBJ2-7	TRBV5-5	.	CACSPRTSGGIKAYEQYF	TGTGCCTGCAGTCCACGGACTAGCGGGGGGATAAAGGCCTACGAGCAGTACTTC
.	TRBJ1-2	TRBV7-9	.	CASSGSPNYGYTF	TGTGCCAGCAGCGGCTCCCCCAACTATGGCTACACCTTC
TRBD1	TRBJ2-7	TRBV7-8	few	CASSHPGQGENYEQYF	TGTGCCAGCAGCCATCCAGGACAGGGAGAGAATTACGAGCAGTACTTC
.	TRBJ2-3	TRBV7-2	.	CASSRGLATDTQYF	TGTGCCAGCAGCCGTGGACTGGCCACAGATACGCAGTATTTT
.	TRBJ2-3	TRBV25-1	.	CASSWGDTQYF	TGTGCCAGCAGTTGGGGAGATACGCAGTATTTT
.	TRBJ1-1	TRBV29-1	few	CSVLKRGTEAFF	TGCAGCGTTCTAAAACGCGGAACTGAAGCTTTCTTT
.	TRBJ2-6	TRBV6-4	.	CASTEDGGSGANVLTF	TGTGCCAGCACCGAAGACGGGGGCTCTGGGGCCAACGTCCTGACTTTC
.	TRBJ1-2	TRBV7-2	once	CASSLAPANYGYTF	TGTGCCAGCAGCTTAGCGCCCGCTAACTATGGCTACACCTTC
.	TRBJ1-1	TRBV10-3	.	CAIRGGGSDTEAFF	TGTGCCATCAGGGGGGGCGGCAGTGACACTGAAGCTTTCTTT
.	TRBJ1-3	TRBV18	.	CASSPISASSGNTIYF	TGTGCCAGCTCACCAATTTCCGCGAGCTCTGGAAACACCATATATTTT
.	TRBJ2-5	TRBV15	once	CATSRERIGGDTGTQYF	TGTGCCACCAGCAGAGAACGAATCGGGGGCGATACGGGGACCCAGTACTTC
.	TRBJ2-1	TRBV20-1	once	CSADGGSPDVNEQFF	TGCAGTGCCGATGGGGGCTCACCCGACGTTAATGAGCAGTTCTTC
.	TRBJ2-7	TRBV5-1	few	CASSLLSALPPYEQYF	TGCGCCAGCAGCTTGTTGAGTGCCCTACCCCCCTACGAGCAGTACTTC
.	TRBJ2-7	TRBV27	once	CASSLGPLPATAYEQYF	TGTGCCAGCAGTTTAGGCCCGCTCCCAGCAACCGCCTACGAGCAGTACTTC
TRBD1	TRBJ2-7	TRBV6-1	few	CASRIGTASYEQYF	TGTGCCAGCAGGATCGGGACAGCTTCCTACGAGCAGTACTTC
.	TRBJ2-1	TRBV4-3	.	CASSQGLVDEQFF	TGCGCCAGCAGCCAAGGGCTAGTGGATGAGCAGTTCTTC
.	TRBJ2-7	TRBV20-1	.	CSADGVIEQSF	TGCAGTGCAGATGGGGTGATCGAGCAGTCCTTC
.	TRBJ2-1	TRBV5-4	.	CASSSSSASYNEQFF	TGTGCCAGCAGCTCCTCCTCAGCGTCCTACAATGAGCAGTTCTTC
TRBD2	TRBJ2-1	TRBV7-2	.	CASSLSSGGVNEQFF	TGTGCCAGCAGCTTATCCAGCGGGGGAGTCAATGAGCAGTTCTTC
.	TRBJ1-4	TRBV4-1	.	CASSHPGRTNEKLFF	TGCGCCAGCAGCCACCCGGGACGGACTAATGAAAAACTGTTTTTT
.	TRBJ2-5	TRBV10-3	few	CAISGRGETQYF	TGTGCCATCTCGGGGCGGGGAGAGACCCAGTACTTC